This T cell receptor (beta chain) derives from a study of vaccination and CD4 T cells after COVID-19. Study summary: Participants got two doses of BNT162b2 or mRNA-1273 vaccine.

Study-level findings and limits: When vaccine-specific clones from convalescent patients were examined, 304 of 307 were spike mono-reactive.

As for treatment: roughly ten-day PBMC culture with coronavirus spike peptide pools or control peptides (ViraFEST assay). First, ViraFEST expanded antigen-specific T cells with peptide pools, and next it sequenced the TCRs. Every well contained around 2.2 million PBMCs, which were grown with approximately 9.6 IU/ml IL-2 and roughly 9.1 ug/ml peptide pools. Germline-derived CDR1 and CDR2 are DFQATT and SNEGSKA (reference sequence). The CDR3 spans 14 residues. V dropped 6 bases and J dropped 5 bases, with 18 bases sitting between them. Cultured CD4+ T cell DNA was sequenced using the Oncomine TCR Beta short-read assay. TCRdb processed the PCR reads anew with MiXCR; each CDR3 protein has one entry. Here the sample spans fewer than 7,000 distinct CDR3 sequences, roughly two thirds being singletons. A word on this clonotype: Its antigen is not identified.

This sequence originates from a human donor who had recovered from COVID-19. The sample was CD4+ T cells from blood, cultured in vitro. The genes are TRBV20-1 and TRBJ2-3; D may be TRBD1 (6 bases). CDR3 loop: CSAYVRGVGDTQYF. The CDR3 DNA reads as TGCAGTGCGTACGTCAGGGGCGTCGGAGATACGCAGTATTTT.